This T cell receptor (beta chain) was captured by sequencing in a study of T cell changes during pregnancy in multiple sclerosis. This CDR3 is built from 14 residues. CDR1 and CDR2 (germline): ENHRY, SYGVKD. V lost 5 bases to trimming and J lost 5 bases; unmatched junction nucleotides: 5. Here immunoSEQ multiplex PCR was the method, and the copy in TCRdb shows in-frame clones only, minus some. Of tens of thousands of clones in the sample, approximately 96% were seen once. The clonotype was recovered from a female donor with multiple sclerosis, enrolled in a pregnancy study. The sequenced sample was peripheral blood, obtained in the second trimester of pregnancy. The gene calls are TRBV10-3 and TRBJ2-7; 11 bases line up with TRBD1. CDR3 region: CAISPDRGRNEQYF. The CDR3 coding sequence is TGTGCCATCAGTCCGGACAGGGGGCGGAACGAGCAGTACTTC.